These 6 T cell receptor beta chains were all obtained from the same sample, sequenced in a study of identical twins. TCRdb redid the calling of the 5' RACE reads with MiXCR, one entry per CDR3 protein. The data show roughly 280,000 distinct CDR3 sequences, 9.5% seen once. These data were also reused for a study on yellow fever vaccine responses in identical twins.

Sequencing was carried out using CD8+ T cells sorted from blood. The receptors were gathered from a woman aged 18-35 years in good health.

In its sample, this clonotype was seen many times. This chain links TRBV7-9 with TRBJ2-2; no definite D call. Germline loops: CDR1 SEHNR, CDR2 FQNEAQ (reference sequence). V lost 1 base, J lost 7 bases, and 4 bases lay in between. The CDR3 covers 12 residues. The CDR3 region is CASSLGDGELFF. The CDR3 coding sequence is TGTGCCAGCAGCTTAGGGGACGGGGAGCTGTTTTTT. Combining the CDR3 with reference TRBV7-9 and TRBJ2-2 gives the whole variable domain DTGVSQNPRHKITKRGQNVTFRCDPISEHNRLYWYRQTLGQGPEFLTYFQNEAQLEKSRLLSDRFSAERPKGSFSTLEIQRTEQGDSAMYLCASSLGDGELFFGEGSRLTVL.

The chain carries TRBV6-2 or TRBV6-3 and TRBJ2-1; 9 positions match TRBD2. Looked up from germline, CDR1 is MNHEY and CDR2 is SVGEGT. This CDR3 is built from 15 residues. Trimming removed 1 base from V and 6 bases from J; junction bases left unmatched: 4. The CDR3 is CASSYLAGAGNEQFF. CDR3 nucleotide sequence: TGTGCCAGCAGTTACTTAGCGGGGGCTGGCAATGAGCAGTTCTTC.

The sample holds many counts of this clonotype. This chain links TRBV29-1 with TRBJ1-5; TRBD1 matches 10 bases. The CDR3 is made up of 14 amino acids. The ends lost 4 bases at V and 5 bases at J; junction bases unmatched: 5. CDR1 SQVTM and CDR2 ANQGSEA come from the germline V gene. The CDR3: CSVVGTGEHQPQHF. CDR3 coding DNA: TGCAGCGTTGTGGGGACAGGGGAGCATCAGCCCCAGCATTTT.

This CDR3 reads CSARSGQLGGYEQYF. CDR3 coding DNA: TGCAGTGCCCGGAGCGGACAGTTGGGGGGCTACGAGCAGTACTTC. V and J are TRBV20-1 and TRBJ2-7; D is perhaps TRBD1 or TRBD2 (6 bases each). The CDR3 length is 15 residues. The V end was cut by 6 bases, the J end by 3 bases, with 21 bases between. Germline CDR1 DFQATT, CDR2 SNEGSKA (reference sequence).

About this clonotype itself: A junction boundary mismatches the germline segment, possibly from a read error. V gene TRBV7-2 combines with J gene TRBJ2-7; 7 positions match TRBD1. From germline, CDR1 is SGHTA and CDR2 FQGNSA. CDR3 length: 14 residues. As DNA, the CDR3 is TGTGCCAGCAGCTTATGGACAGGCTCCTGCGAGCAGTACTTC. This gives the protein CASSLWTGSCEQYF.

In this sample, this clonotype turned up a few times. The chain links TRBV24-1 to TRBJ1-5; no reliable D call. Germline V CDR1 and CDR2: KGHDR, SFDVKD. The CDR3 runs to 13 residues. V dropped 0 bases and J dropped 7 bases, with 6 bases sitting between them. CDR3 nucleotides: TGTGCCACCAGTGATTTGCCCGGCCAGCCCCAGCATTTT. It encodes CATSDLPGQPQHF.